This T cell receptor beta chain was sequenced for a study of control samples from healthy donors and cancer patients. This table comes from immunoSEQ multiplex PCR, and its TCRdb copy is limited to in-frame clones, with some not included. Among some 140,000 clones listed, 85% to 95% were seen once. V lost 4 bases to trimming and J lost 1 base; unmatched junction nucleotides: 6. The length of the CDR3 is 15 residues. Germline V CDR1 and CDR2: SNHLY, FYNNEI. Sequencing was performed on blood. V usage is TRBV2 and J usage is TRBJ1-2; 7 nucleotides agree with TRBD1. This TCR derives from a man aged 40-49 years in good health. The CDR3 protein is CASSVGQSLNYGYTF. CDR3 DNA sequence: TGTGCCAGCAGTGTGGGACAGTCTCTTAACTATGGCTACACCTTC.